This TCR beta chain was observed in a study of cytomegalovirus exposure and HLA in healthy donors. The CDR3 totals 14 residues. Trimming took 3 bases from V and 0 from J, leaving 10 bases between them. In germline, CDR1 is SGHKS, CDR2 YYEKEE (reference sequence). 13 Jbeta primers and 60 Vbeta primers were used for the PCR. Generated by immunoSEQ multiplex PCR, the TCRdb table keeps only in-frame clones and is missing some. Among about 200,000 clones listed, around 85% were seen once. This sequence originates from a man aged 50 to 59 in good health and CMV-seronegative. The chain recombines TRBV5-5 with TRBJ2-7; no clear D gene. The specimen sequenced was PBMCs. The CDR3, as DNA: TGTGCCAGCAGCTGGCCCGGCGGCTCCTACGAGCAGTACTTC. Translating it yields CASSWPGGSYEQYF.